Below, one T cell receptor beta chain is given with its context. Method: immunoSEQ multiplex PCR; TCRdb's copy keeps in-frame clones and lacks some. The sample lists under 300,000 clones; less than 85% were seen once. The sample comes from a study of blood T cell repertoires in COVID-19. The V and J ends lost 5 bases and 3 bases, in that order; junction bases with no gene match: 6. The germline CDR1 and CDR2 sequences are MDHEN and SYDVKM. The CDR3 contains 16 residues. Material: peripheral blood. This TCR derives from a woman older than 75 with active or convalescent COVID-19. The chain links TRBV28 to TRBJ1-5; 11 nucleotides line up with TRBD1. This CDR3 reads CASSQPGQGANQPQHF. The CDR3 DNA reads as TGTGCCAGCAGTCAACCTGGACAGGGGGCCAATCAGCCCCAGCATTTT.